The present entry profiles one T cell receptor (beta chain) with its context. Trimming took 5 bases from V and 6 from J, leaving 11 bases between them. This CDR3 has 13 amino acids. Germline lookup yields CDR1 MNHEY and CDR2 SMNVEV (reference sequence). The data stem from a study of blood T cell repertoires in COVID-19. Profiled with immunoSEQ multiplex PCR; TCRdb holds only in-frame clones, not every one. Altogether 200,000 to 300,000 clones are present, around 89% being singletons, with the ten largest covering 3.5% to 4.5%. The sample taken for sequencing was peripheral blood. The chain links TRBV27 to TRBJ1-5, with D perhaps TRBD1 (6 bases). This receptor was obtained from a woman between 40 and 50 years old with acute or convalescent COVID-19. CDR3 region: CASSRGSGQPQHF. CDR3 DNA: TGTGCCAGCAGTAGGGGGAGCGGTCAGCCCCAGCATTTT.